The T cell receptor (beta chain) under discussion was sequenced for a study of cytomegalovirus exposure and HLA in healthy donors. Findings of the study overall: There were 160 or so TCR beta chains listed as cytomegalovirus-associated.

When sampled, the donors appeared nominally healthy, though they likely had unrecorded immune exposures. The sample holds a few counts of this clone. What it recognizes is unknown. PCR primers comprised 60 Vbeta and 13 Jbeta primers. The assay was immunoSEQ multiplex PCR, and TCRdb's table has in-frame clones only and misses some. The sample lists approximately 190,000 clones, 65% to 85% occurring once. The length of the CDR3 is 17 residues. J lost 4 bases, V lost 3 bases, and 3 bases had no gene match. From germline, CDR1 is SEHNR and CDR2 FQNEAQ (reference sequence). The sequenced material came from PBMCs. The clonotype was recovered from a boy younger than 10 in good health and CMV-seronegative. V and J are TRBV7-9 and TRBJ2-1; 16 positions agree with TRBD2. The CDR3 DNA reads as TGTGCCAGCAGCTTGGGACTAGCGGGGGGGCGATACAATGAGCAGTTCTTC. This codes for CASSLGLAGGRYNEQFF.